This TCR beta chain was found in a study of T cell responses to AZD1222 COVID-19 vaccine. Findings and limits, study-wide: Nearly half of spike-specific TCRs reportedly target unmutated variant regions.

Assay: immunoSEQ multiplex PCR; the TCRdb copy retains only in-frame clones and omits some. This sample has 110,000 or so clones, with 87% found just once. Deletions cut 4 bases from V and 0 bases from J, with 12 bases between. Germline V lookup: CDR1 SGHTA, CDR2 FQGNSA. The CDR3 is 15 amino acids. The analysis combined second doses at about 4 or about 12 weeks. Worth noting for this clone: Antigen unknown.

The sample here was peripheral blood, taken 28 days after the second AZD1222 dose. The source of this sequence is an adult who received the AZD1222 COVID-19 vaccine. V usage is TRBV7-2 and J usage is TRBJ1-1; D might be TRBD1 (5 bases). The CDR3 DNA reads as TGTGCCAGCAGCTCTTGGGACGGCATGAACACTGAAGCTTTCTTT. This codes for CASSSWDGMNTEAFF.